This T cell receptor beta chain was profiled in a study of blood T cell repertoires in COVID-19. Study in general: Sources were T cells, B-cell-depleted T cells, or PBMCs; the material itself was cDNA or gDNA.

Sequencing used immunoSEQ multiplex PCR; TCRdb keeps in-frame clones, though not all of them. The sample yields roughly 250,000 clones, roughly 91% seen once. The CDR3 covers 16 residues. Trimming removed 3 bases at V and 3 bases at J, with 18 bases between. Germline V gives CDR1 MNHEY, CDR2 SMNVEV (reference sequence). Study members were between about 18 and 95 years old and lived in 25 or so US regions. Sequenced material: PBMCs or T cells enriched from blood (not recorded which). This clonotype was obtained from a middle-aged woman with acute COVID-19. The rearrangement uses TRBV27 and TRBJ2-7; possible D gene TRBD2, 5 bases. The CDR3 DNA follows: TGTGCCAGCAGTTTCATGAGGGTGCAACCCAACTACGAGCAGTACTTC. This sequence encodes CASSFMRVQPNYEQYF.